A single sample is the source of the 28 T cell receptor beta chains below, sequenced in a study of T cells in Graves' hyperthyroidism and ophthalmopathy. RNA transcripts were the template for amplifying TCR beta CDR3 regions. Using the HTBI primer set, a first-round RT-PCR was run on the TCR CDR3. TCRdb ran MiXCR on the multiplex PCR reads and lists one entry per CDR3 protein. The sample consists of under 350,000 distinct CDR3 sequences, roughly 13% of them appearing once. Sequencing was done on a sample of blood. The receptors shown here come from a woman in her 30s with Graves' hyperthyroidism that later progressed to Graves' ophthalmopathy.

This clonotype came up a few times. Here the CDR3 reads CASSQTQGLYEQYF. The CDR3, as DNA: TGCGCCAGCAGCCAGACACAGGGTCTATACGAGCAGTACTTC. V is TRBV4-1 and J is TRBJ2-7; D perhaps matches TRBD1 (6 bases). CDR3 length: 14 amino acids. Trimming removed 3 bases from V and 4 bases from J, with 13 bases in between. CDR1 is MGHRA, CDR2 YSYEKL, per germline.

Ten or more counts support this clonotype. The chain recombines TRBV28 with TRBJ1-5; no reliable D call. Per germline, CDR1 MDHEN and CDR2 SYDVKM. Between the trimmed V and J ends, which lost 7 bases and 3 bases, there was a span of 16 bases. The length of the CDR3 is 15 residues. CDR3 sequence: CASIPTAGNNQPQHF. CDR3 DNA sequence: TGTGCCAGCATACCCACCGCTGGCAACAATCAGCCCCAGCATTTT.

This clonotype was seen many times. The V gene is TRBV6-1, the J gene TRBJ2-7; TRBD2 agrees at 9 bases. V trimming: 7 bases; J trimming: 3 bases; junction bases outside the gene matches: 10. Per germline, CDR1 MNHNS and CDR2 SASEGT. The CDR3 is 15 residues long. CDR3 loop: CASTETHSGSYEQYF. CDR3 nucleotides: TGTGCCAGCACCGAAACCCATAGCGGGAGCTACGAGCAGTACTTC.

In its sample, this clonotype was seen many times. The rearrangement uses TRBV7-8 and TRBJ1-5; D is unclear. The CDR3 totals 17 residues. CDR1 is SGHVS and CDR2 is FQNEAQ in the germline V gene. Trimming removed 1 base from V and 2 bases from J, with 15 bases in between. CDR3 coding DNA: TGTGCCAGCAGCTTAGTGGCAGCCCAAAACGGCAATCAGCCCCAGCATTTT. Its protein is CASSLVAAQNGNQPQHF.

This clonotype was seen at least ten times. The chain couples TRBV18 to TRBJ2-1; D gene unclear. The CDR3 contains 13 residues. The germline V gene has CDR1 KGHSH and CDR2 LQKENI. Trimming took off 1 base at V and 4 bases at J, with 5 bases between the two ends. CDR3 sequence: CASSPLGYNEQFF. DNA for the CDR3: TGTGCCAGCTCACCACTCGGTTACAATGAGCAGTTCTTC.

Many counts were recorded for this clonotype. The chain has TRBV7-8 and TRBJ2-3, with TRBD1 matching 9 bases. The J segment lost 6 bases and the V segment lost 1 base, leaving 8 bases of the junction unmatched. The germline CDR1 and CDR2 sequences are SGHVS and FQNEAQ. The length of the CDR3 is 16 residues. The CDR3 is CASSLGGTGTTDTQYF. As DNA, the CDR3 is TGTGCCAGCAGCTTAGGGGGGACAGGGACAACGGATACGCAGTATTTT.

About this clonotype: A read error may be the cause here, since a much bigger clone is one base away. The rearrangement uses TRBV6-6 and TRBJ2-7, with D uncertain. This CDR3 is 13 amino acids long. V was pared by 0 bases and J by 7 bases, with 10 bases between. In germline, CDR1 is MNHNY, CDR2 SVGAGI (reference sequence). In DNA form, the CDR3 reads TGTGCCAGCAGTTACTCGACAAGGAGTGAGCAGTACTTC. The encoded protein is CASSYSTRSEQYF.

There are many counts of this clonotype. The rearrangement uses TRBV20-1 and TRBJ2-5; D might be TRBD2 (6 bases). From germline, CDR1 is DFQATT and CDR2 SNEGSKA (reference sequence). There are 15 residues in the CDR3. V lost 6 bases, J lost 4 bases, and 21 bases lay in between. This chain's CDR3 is CSAGKGTLGGETQYF. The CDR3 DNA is TGCAGTGCGGGAAAAGGGACCCTGGGGGGAGAGACCCAGTACTTC.

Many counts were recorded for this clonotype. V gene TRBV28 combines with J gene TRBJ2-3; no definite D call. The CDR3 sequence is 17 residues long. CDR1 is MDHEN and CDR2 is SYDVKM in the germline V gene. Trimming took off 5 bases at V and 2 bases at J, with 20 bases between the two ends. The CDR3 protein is CASSPPTPTRFTDTQYF. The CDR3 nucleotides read TGTGCCAGCAGTCCGCCGACACCTACCCGTTTCACAGATACGCAGTATTTT.

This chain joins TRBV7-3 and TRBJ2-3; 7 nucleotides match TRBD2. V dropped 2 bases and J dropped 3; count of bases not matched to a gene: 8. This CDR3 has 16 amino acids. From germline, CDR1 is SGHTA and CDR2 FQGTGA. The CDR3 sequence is CASSLLGGGSTDTQYF. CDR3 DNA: TGTGCCAGCAGCTTATTAGGTGGCGGGAGTACAGATACGCAGTATTTT.

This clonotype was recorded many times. As DNA, the CDR3 is TGCAGCGTTGAAGCAGACAACCGAGAAGCTTTCTTT. This encodes CSVEADNREAFF. The chain joins TRBV29-1 to TRBJ1-1; D ambiguous. Trimming cost V 1 base and J 8 bases, with 11 bases left between them. CDR1 and CDR2 from the germline V gene are SQVTM and ANQGSEA. The CDR3 spans 12 residues.

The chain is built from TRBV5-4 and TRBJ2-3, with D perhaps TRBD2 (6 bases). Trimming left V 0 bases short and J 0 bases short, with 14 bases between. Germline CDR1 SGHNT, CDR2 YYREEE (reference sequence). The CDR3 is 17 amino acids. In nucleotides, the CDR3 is TGTGCCAGCAGCTTGGGGGACGTAGCGGCGAGCACAGATACGCAGTATTTT. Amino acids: CASSLGDVAASTDTQYF.

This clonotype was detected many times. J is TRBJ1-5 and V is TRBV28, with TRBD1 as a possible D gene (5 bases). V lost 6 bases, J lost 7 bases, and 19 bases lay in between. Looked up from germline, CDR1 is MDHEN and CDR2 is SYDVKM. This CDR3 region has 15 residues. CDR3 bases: TGTGCCAGCAGGGGCGGAGGGCGTGGGGGACAGCCCCAGCATTTT. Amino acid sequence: CASRGGGRGGQPQHF.

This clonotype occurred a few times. The CDR3 region has the DNA TGTGCCAGCAGTTTCGAGAGACTAGCAAGGGATACGCAGTATTTT. It specifies CASSFERLARDTQYF. This sequence joins TRBV6-2 or TRBV6-3 and TRBJ2-3; TRBD2 matches 7 bases. This CDR3 region has 15 residues. The ends lost 4 bases at V and 6 bases at J; junction bases unmatched: 10. Looked up from germline, CDR1 is MNHEY and CDR2 is SVGEGT.

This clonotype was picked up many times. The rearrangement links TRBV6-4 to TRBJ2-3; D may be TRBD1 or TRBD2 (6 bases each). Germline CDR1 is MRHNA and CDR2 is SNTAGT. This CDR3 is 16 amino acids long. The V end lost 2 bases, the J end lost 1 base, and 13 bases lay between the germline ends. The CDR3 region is CASSDNTGTGTDTQYF. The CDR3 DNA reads TGTGCCAGCAGTGACAACACAGGGACTGGCACAGATACGCAGTATTTT.

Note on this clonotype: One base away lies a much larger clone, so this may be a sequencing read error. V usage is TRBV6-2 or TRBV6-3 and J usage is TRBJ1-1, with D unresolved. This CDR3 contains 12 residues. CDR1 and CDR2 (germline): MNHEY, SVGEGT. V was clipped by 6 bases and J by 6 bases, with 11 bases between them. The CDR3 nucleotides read TGTGCCAGCAGCAGGAGGAATGCTGAAGCTTTCTTT. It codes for CASSRRNAEAFF.

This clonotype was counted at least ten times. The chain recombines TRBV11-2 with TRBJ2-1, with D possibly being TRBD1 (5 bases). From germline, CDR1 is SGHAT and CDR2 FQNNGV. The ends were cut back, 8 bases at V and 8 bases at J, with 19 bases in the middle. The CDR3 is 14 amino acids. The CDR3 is CASGSSGANDEQFF. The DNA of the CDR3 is TGTGCCAGCGGTAGTAGTGGGGCGAACGATGAGCAGTTCTTC. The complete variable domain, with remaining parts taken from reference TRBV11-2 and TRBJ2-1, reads EAGVAQSPRYKIIEKRQSVAFWCNPISGHATLYWYQQILGQGPKLLIQFQNNGVVDDSQLPKDRFSAERLKGVDSTLKIQPAKLEDSAVYLCASGSSGANDEQFFGPGTRLTVL.

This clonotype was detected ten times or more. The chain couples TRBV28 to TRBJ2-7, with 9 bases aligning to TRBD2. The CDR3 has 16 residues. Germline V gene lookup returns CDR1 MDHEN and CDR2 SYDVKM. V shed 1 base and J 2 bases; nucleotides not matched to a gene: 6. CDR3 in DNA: TGTGCCAGCAGTTTATCGGCGGGAGGGCTGCCCTACGAGCAGTACTTC. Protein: CASSLSAGGLPYEQYF.

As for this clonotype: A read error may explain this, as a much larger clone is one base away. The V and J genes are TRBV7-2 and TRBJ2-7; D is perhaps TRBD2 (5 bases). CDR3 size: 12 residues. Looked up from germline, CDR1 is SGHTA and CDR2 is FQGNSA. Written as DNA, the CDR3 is TGTGCCGGCAGCCACGGGGTCTACGAGCAGTACTTC. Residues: CAGSHGVYEQYF.

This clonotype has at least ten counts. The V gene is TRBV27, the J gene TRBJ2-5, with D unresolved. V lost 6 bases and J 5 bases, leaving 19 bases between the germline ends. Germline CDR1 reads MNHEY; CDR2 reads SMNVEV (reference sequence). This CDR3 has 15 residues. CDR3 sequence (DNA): TGTGCCAGCAGCCCCTTTGTCGGTATCTCGGAGACCCAGTACTTC. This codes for CASSPFVGISETQYF.

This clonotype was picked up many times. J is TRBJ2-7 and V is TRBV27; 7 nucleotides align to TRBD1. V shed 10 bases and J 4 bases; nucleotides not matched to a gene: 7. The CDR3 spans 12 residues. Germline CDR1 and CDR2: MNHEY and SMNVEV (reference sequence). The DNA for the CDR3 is TGTGCCACCCGGGACAGAACATACGAGCAGTACTTC. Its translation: CATRDRTYEQYF.

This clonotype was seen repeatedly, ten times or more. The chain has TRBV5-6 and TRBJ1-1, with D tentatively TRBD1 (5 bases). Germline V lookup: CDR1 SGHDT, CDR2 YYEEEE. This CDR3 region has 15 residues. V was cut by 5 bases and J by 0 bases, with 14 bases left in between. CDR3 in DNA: TGTGCCAGCAGTTCCCCCAGGGCCATGAACACTGAAGCTTTCTTT. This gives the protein CASSSPRAMNTEAFF.

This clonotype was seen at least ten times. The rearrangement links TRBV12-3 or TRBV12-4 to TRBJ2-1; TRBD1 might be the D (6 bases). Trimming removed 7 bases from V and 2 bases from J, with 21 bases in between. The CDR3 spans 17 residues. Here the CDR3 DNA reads TGTGCCAGCACCTCAGGGGTTGGCGGTCCGCCCTACAATGAGCAGTTCTTC. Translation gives CASTSGVGGPPYNEQFF.

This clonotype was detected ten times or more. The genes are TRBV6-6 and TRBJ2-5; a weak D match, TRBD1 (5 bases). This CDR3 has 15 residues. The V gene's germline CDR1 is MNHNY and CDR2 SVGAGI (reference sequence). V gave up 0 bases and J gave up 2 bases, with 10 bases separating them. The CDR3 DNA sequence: TGTGCCAGCAGTTACTCAGACAGCCCTCAAGAGACCCAGTACTTC. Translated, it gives CASSYSDSPQETQYF.

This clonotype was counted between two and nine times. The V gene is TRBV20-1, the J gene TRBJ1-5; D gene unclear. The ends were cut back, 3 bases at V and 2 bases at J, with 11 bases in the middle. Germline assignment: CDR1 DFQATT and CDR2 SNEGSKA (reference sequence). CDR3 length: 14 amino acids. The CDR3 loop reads CSASSAWGNQPQHF. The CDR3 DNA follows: TGCAGTGCTAGTTCGGCCTGGGGCAATCAGCCCCAGCATTTT.

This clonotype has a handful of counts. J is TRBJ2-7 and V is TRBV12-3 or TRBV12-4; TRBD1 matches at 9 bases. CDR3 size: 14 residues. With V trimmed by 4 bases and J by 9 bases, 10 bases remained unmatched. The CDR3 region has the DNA TGTGCCAGCAGTTCCGGACAGGGGCTCAACGGGCAGTACTTC. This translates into CASSSGQGLNGQYF.

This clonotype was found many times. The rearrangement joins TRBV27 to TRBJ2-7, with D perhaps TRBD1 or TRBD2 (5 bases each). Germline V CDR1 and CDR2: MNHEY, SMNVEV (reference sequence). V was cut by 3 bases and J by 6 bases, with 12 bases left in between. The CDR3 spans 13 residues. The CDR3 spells CASSFTRGLEQYF. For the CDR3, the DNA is TGTGCCAGCAGTTTCACCCGGGGCCTCGAGCAGTACTTC.

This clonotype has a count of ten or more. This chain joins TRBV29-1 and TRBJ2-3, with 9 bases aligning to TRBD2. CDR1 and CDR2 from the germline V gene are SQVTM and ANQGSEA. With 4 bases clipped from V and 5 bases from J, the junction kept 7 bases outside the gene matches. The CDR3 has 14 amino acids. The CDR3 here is CSVVLREGRDTQYF. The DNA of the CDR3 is TGCAGCGTTGTATTGCGGGAGGGCCGAGATACGCAGTATTTT.